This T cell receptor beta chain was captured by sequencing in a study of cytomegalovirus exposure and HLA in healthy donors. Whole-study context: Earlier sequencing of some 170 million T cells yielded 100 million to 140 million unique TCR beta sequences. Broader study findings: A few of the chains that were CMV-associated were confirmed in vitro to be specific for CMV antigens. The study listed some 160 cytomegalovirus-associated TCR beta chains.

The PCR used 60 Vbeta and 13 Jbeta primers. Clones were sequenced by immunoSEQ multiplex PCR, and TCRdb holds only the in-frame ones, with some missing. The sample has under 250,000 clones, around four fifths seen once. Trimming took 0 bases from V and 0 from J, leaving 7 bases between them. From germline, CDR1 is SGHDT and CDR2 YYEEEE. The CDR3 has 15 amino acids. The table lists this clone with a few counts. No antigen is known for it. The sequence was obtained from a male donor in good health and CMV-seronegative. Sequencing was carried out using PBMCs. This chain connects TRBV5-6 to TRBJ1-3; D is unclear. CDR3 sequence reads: CASSLGSTSGNTIYF. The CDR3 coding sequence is TGTGCCAGCAGCTTGGGTTCTACCTCTGGAAACACCATATATTTT.